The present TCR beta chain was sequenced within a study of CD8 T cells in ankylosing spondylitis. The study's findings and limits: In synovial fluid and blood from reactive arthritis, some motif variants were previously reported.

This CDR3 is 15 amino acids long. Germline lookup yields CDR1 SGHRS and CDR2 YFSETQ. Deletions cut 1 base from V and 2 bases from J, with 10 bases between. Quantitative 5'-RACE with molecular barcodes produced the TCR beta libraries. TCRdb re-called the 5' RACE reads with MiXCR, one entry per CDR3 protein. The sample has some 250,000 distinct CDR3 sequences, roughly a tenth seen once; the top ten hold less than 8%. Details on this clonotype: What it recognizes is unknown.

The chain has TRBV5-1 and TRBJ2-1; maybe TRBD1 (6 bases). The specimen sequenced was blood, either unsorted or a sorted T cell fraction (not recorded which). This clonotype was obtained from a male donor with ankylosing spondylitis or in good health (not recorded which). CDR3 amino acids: CASSLYRTAYNEQFF. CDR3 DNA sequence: TGCGCCAGCAGCTTGTATAGGACAGCCTACAATGAGCAGTTCTTC.